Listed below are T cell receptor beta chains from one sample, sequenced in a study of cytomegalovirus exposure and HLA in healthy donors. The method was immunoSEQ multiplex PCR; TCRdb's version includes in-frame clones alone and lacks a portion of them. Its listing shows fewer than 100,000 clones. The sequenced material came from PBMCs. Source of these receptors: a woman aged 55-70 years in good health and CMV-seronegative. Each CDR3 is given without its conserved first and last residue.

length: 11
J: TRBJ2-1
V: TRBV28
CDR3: ASVAGGQREQF

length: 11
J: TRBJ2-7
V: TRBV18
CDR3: ASSPERGNEQY

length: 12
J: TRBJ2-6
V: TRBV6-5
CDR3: ASSLASGANVLT

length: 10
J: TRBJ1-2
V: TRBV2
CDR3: ASSEQGNGYT

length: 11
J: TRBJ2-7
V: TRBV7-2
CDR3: ASSLGRAYEQY

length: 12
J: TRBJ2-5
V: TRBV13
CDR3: ASSPRAAGETQY

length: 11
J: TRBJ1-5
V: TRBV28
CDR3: ASIRQDNQPQH

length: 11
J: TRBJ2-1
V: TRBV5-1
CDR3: ASSLISNNEQF

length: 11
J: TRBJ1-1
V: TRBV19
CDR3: ATGPRGNTEAF

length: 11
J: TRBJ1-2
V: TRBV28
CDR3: ASRRQGSYGYT

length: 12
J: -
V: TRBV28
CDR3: ASSTGQGVGEQY

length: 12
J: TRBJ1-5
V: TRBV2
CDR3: ASSKGQGGQPQH

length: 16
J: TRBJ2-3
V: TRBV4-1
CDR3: ASSQLGVGLTGSDTQY

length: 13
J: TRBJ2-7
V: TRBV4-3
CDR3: ASSQGALSSYEQY

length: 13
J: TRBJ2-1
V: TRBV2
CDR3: ASSGGAGGYNEQF

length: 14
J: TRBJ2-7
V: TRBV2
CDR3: ASIVGTSGTAYEQY

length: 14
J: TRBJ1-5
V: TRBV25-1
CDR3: ASSESGRTSNQPQH

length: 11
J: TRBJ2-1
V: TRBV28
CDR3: AIGGRSYNEQF

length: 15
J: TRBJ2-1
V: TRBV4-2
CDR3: ASSQDLTGGSYNEQF

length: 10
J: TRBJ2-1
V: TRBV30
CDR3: AWIPRDNKQF

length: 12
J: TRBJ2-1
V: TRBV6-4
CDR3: ASSDWSAYNEQF

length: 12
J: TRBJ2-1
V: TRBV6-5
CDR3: ASSYSSVYNEQF

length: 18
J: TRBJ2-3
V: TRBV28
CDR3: ASSFPARTSGTSSTDTQY

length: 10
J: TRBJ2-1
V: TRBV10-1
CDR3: ASSDSVNEQF